Below are 19 T cell receptor beta chains sequenced from a single sample in a study of blood T cells in healthy people across ages. Sample-barcoded 5' priming and a J-beta primer mix drove a second PCR of 7 to 11 cycles. Using its own MiXCR run on the 5' RACE reads, TCRdb lists one record per CDR3 protein. This sample has 600,000 to 800,000 distinct CDR3 sequences; about 50% occur once, and the top ten carry 13%. Sequencing used blood. Every receptor here comes from an elderly woman in good health.

This clonotype has at least ten counts. The chain couples TRBV3-1 to TRBJ2-5; D is ambiguous. The germline gives CDR1 LGHDT, CDR2 YNNKEL (reference sequence). V lost 0 bases to trimming and J lost 7 bases, with 15 bases between them. This CDR3 contains 15 residues. CDR3: CASSQDPSSPGTQYF. CDR3 nucleotide sequence: TGTGCCAGCAGCCAAGACCCCTCCTCGCCGGGGACCCAGTACTTC.

This clonotype came up once. A much larger clone differs from this one at a single base, so this may be a read error. The J gene is TRBJ2-5, the V gene TRBV5-1; D gene unclear. Germline-derived CDR1 and CDR2 are SGHRS and YFSETQ. This CDR3 has 14 residues. The CDR3 sequence: CASSFSAVQGTQYF. The CDR3 nucleotides are TGCGCCAGCAGCTTTTCGGCCGTTCAAGGGACCCAGTACTTC.

Note on this clonotype: This could be a read error, since a much larger clone is one nucleotide away. J is TRBJ2-4 and V is TRBV5-1; 7 bases align to TRBD2. Per the germline V gene, CDR1 is SGHRS and CDR2 is YFSETQ. CDR3 size: 15 residues. The CDR3 reads CTSSLGLTYENIQYF. The CDR3 nucleotides are TGCACCAGCAGCCTGGGACTAACCTATGAAAACATTCAGTACTTC.

This clonotype was observed at least ten times. V is TRBV18 and J is TRBJ2-1, with a possible D match to TRBD2 (7 bases). V lost 0 bases and J lost 2, with 14 bases in between. Per the germline V gene, CDR1 is KGHSH and CDR2 is LQKENI. The CDR3 extends over 17 amino acids. Here the CDR3 reads CASSPPRGGSTYNEQFF. The DNA for the CDR3 is TGTGCCAGCTCACCACCGCGCGGGGGCTCAACCTACAATGAGCAGTTCTTC.

This clonotype came up a few times. This rearrangement joins TRBV6-6 to TRBJ2-7, with D possibly TRBD2 on 5 matching bases. The CDR3 has 15 amino acids. Germline CDR1 MNHNY, CDR2 SVGAGI (reference sequence). Trimming took off 2 bases at V and 1 base at J, with 12 bases between the two ends. CDR3 coding DNA: TGTGCCAGCAGTTACCAGCACCCGGGGTCCTACGAGCAGTACTTC. Translating gives CASSYQHPGSYEQYF.

The rearrangement uses TRBV20-1 and TRBJ2-7; tentatively, D is TRBD2 (6 bases). The CDR3 consists of 12 residues. Germline V gene sequence: CDR1 DFQATT, CDR2 SNEGSKA (reference sequence). The V end was cut by 6 bases, the J end by 2 bases, with 11 bases between. The CDR3 region is CSAPGVTYEQYF. CDR3 bases: TGCAGTGCACCGGGGGTGACCTACGAGCAGTACTTC.

This chain links TRBV2 with TRBJ2-7; D possibly matches TRBD1 or TRBD2 (6 bases each). Between the trimmed V and J ends, which lost 8 bases and 0 bases, there was a span of 14 bases. Germline V CDR1 and CDR2: SNHLY, FYNNEI. The CDR3 runs to 14 residues. DNA of the CDR3: TGTGCCAGCCCCCGGGGGCCCGACTCCTACGAGCAGTACTTC. This gives the protein CASPRGPDSYEQYF.

This clonotype was found many times. This sequence joins TRBV5-1 and TRBJ2-1, with 8 bases lining up with TRBD2. The CDR3 extends over 15 amino acids. Germline CDR1 reads SGHRS; CDR2 reads YFSETQ. The V gene end was trimmed by 4 bases and the J gene end by 10 bases; junction bases not matched to a gene: 13. The CDR3 region is CASSSGTRGVSEQFF. The CDR3 DNA sequence: TGCGCCAGCAGCAGCGGGACTAGGGGTGTAAGCGAGCAGTTCTTC.

This clonotype appeared a few times. A much larger clone lies a single base off, so this may be a read error. This rearrangement joins TRBV20-1 to TRBJ2-1; 12 positions match TRBD2. The end of the DNA is better explained by TRBJ2-7, so the J call may be wrong. CDR1 is DFQATT, CDR2 SNEGSKA, per germline (reference sequence). CDR3 length: 18 residues. The CDR3 spells CSARDLTSGRVSYNEQYF. The CDR3 DNA reads as TGCAGTGCTAGAGATTTGACTAGCGGGAGAGTATCCTACAATGAGCAGTACTTC.

There are many counts of this clonotype. The J gene is TRBJ2-3, the V gene TRBV20-1, with 10 positions matching TRBD2. V was pared by 2 bases and J by 1 base, with 6 bases of the junction left unmatched. This CDR3 has 16 residues. Germline values: CDR1 DFQATT, CDR2 SNEGSKA (reference sequence). The CDR3 region has the DNA TGCAGTGCTAGATCCCTAGCGGGGGCCCGCACAGATACGCAGTATTTT. Translated, it gives CSARSLAGARTDTQYF.

The chain combines TRBV25-1 with TRBJ1-2, with 9 bases fitting TRBD1. CDR3 length: 13 residues. V shed 3 bases and J 8 bases; nucleotides not matched to a gene: 4. Germline values: CDR1 MGHDK, CDR2 SYGVNS. The CDR3 spells CASSDRQGEGYTF. For the CDR3, the DNA is TGTGCCAGCAGTGATAGACAGGGGGAAGGCTACACCTTC.

This clonotype was detected ten times or more. The chain links TRBV7-9 to TRBJ2-3; no clear D gene. The germline V gene encodes CDR1 SEHNR and CDR2 FQNEAQ (reference sequence). The CDR3 extends over 14 amino acids. V dropped 1 base and J dropped 2 bases, with 7 bases sitting between them. DNA for the CDR3: TGTGCCAGCAGCTTAGGGACCGACACAGATACGCAGTATTTT. Its protein product is CASSLGTDTDTQYF. Complete variable domain (other parts from reference TRBV7-9 and TRBJ2-3): DTGVSQNPRHKITKRGQNVTFRCDPISEHNRLYWYRQTLGQGPEFLTYFQNEAQLEKSRLLSDRFSAERPKGSFSTLEIQRTEQGDSAMYLCASSLGTDTDTQYFGPGTRLTVL.

This chain uses TRBV6-1 with TRBJ2-2; D ambiguous. The CDR3 is made up of 13 amino acids. Deletions cut 6 bases from V and 1 base from J, with 6 bases between. The germline gives CDR1 MNHNS, CDR2 SASEGT. The CDR3 spells CASRCRNTGELFF. The CDR3 DNA sequence: TGTGCCAGCAGGTGTAGGAACACCGGGGAGCTGTTTTTT.

A word on this clonotype: A clone one base away is much larger, so this may be a read error. This rearrangement joins TRBV12-3 or TRBV12-4 to TRBJ2-7; 8 bases are a match to TRBD2. Losses at the gene ends were 5 bases for V and 5 bases for J; bases not matched to a gene: 11. This CDR3 region has 15 residues. CDR3 region: CASSLGRAGAHEQYF. CDR3 sequence (DNA): TGTGCCAGCAGTCTCGGACGAGCGGGAGCCCACGAGCAGTACTTC.

V usage is TRBV28 and J usage is TRBJ1-3; no firm D call. With 3 bases removed from V and 0 bases from J, the gap between germline ends came to 12 bases. The CDR3 spans 16 residues. CDR1 is MDHEN and CDR2 is SYDVKM in the germline V gene. CDR3: CASSLGRTNSGNTIYF. CDR3 DNA sequence: TGTGCCAGCAGTTTGGGCAGGACCAACTCTGGAAACACCATATATTTT.

The CDR3 spells CASELGWNYGYTF. Written as DNA, the CDR3 is TGTGCCAGTGAACTCGGCTGGAACTATGGCTACACCTTC. The J gene is TRBJ1-2, the V gene TRBV7-2, with D unclear. There are 13 residues in the CDR3. The V and J ends lost 9 bases and 2 bases respectively, with 13 bases between them. Germline assignment: CDR1 SGHTA and CDR2 FQGNSA.

The chain joins TRBV20-1 to TRBJ2-5, with D uncertain. Trimming cost V 3 bases and J 2 bases, with 16 bases left between them. The CDR3 loop spans 15 amino acids. Germline lookup yields CDR1 DFQATT and CDR2 SNEGSKA (reference sequence). CDR3: CSASSPLGRQETQYF. The CDR3 nucleotides are TGCAGTGCTAGTTCACCCCTAGGACGACAAGAGACCCAGTACTTC.

The chain joins TRBV7-8 to TRBJ2-4; possibly TRBD1 for D (6 bases). V shed 1 base and J shed 8 bases, with 12 bases lying between them. This CDR3 has 14 amino acids. From germline, CDR1 is SGHVS and CDR2 FQNEAQ. The CDR3 DNA reads as TGTGCCAGCAGCTTAGATCAGGGGTGGGACATTCAGTACTTC. Protein product: CASSLDQGWDIQYF.

A few counts support this clonotype. The chain carries TRBV20-1 and TRBJ1-2, with 10 bases lining up with TRBD1. The germline gives CDR1 DFQATT, CDR2 SNEGSKA (reference sequence). V trimming: 0 bases; J trimming: 7 bases; junction bases outside the gene matches: 8. The CDR3 is made up of 15 amino acids. CDR3 residues: CSARDRDRGSSGYTF. For the CDR3, the DNA is TGCAGTGCTAGAGATCGGGACAGGGGTTCAAGTGGCTACACCTTC.